The TCR beta chain under discussion was sequenced for a study of T cell clonotyping in hematopoietic cell transplantation. Profiled with immunoSEQ multiplex PCR; TCRdb holds only in-frame clones, not every one. The sample contains about 11,000 clones, 89% of which appear only once. CDR3 length: 13 amino acids. The germline V gene has CDR1 SQVTM and CDR2 ANQGSEA. V lost 6 bases to trimming and J lost 7 bases; unmatched junction nucleotides: 9. The sample here was PBMCs, taken 100 days after allogeneic stem cell transplant. This TCR derives from a female patient between 55 and 75 years old who had an allogeneic stem cell transplant from an unrelated donor, so the T cells may come from the graft donor. Some clones in this sample may be carry-over from other donors' samples. This chain uses TRBV29-1 with TRBJ1-2; 9 nucleotides line up with TRBD1. CDR3 amino acids: CSVPRTGEFGYTF. The DNA for the CDR3 is TGCAGCGTACCCAGGACAGGGGAATTTGGCTACACCTTC.